This T cell receptor (beta chain) was found in a study of blood T cell repertoires in COVID-19. Libraries were prepared by immunoSEQ multiplex PCR; TCRdb keeps only in-frame clonotypes and omits some of them. Of some 270,000 clones listed, roughly 84% are singletons. V shed 4 bases, J shed 7 bases, and the junction held 14 bases outside the gene matches. Germline V gives CDR1 SGDLS, CDR2 YYNGEE. CDR3 length: 16 amino acids. The sequence came from a woman aged 45-59 years who had been exposed to COVID-19. The V call is TRBV9, the J call TRBJ2-7; TRBD2 agrees at 10 bases. The sequencing sample was made of PBMCs or T cells enriched from blood (not recorded which). The CDR3 region is CASSRSGGPPPREQYF. DNA for the CDR3: TGTGCCAGCAGCCGTAGCGGGGGGCCTCCCCCACGGGAGCAGTACTTC.